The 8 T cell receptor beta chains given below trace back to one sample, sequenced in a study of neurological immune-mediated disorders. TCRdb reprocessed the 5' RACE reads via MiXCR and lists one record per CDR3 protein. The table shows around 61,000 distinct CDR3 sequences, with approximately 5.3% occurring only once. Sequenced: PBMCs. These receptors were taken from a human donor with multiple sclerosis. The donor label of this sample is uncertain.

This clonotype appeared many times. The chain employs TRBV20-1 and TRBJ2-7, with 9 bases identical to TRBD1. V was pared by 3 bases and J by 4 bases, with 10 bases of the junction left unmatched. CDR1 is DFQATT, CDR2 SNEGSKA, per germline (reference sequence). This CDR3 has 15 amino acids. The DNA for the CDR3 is TGCAGTGCTAGTTTGGCGGGACAGGGAACATACGAGCAGTACTTC. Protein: CSASLAGQGTYEQYF.

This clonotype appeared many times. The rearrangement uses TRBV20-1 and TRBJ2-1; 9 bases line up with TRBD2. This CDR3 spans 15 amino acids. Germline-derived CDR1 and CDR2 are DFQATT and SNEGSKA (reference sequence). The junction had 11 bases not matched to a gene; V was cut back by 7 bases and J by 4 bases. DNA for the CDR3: TGCAGTGTCCAACCCCCTAGCGGGGTATACAATGAGCAGTTCTTC. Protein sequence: CSVQPPSGVYNEQFF.

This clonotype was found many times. In DNA, the CDR3 is TGTGCCAGCAGCTTTGGGGGGCGATCCTACAATGAGCAGTTCTTC. Its translation: CASSFGGRSYNEQFF. The rearrangement uses TRBV7-8 and TRBJ2-1; the D call may be TRBD1 or TRBD2 (6 bases each). CDR3 length equals 15 residues. V was trimmed by 3 bases and J by 1 base, leaving 10 bases between them. CDR1 is SGHVS and CDR2 is FQNEAQ in the germline V gene.

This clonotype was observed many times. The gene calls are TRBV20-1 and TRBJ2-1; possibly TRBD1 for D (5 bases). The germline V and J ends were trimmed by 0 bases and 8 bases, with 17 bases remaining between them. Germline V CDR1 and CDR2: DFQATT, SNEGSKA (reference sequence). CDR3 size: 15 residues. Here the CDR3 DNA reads TGCAGTGCTAGAGATCCGAAGGGAAGGGGCGATGAGCAGTTCTTC. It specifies CSARDPKGRGDEQFF.

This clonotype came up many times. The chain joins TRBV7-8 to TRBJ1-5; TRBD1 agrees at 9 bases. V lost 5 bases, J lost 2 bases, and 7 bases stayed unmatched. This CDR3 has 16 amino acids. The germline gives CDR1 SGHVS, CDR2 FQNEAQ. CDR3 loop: CASSEGQGDRNQPQHF. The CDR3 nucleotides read TGTGCCAGCAGCGAGGGACAGGGTGATCGCAATCAGCCCCAGCATTTT.

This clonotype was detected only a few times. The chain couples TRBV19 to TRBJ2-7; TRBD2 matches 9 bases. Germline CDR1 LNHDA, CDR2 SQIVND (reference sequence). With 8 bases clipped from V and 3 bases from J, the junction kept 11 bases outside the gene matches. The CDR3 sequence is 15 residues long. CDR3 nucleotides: TGTGCCAGTTCCAGGGCGGGGGGGGATTACTACGAGCAGTACTTC. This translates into CASSRAGGDYYEQYF.

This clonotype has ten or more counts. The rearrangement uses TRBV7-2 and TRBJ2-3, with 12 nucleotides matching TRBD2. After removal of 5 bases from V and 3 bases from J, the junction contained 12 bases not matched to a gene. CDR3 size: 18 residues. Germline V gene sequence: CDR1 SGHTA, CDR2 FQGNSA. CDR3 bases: TGTGCCAGCAGCCTGTCCCCTAGCGGGGGGGCGTGGACAGATACGCAGTATTTT. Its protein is CASSLSPSGGAWTDTQYF. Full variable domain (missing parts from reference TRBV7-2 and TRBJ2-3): GAGVSQSPSNKVTEKGKDVELRCDPISGHTALYWYRQSLGQGLEFLIYFQGNSAPDKSGLPSDRFSAERTGGSVSTLTIQRTQQEDSAVYLCASSLSPSGGAWTDTQYFGPGTRLTVL.

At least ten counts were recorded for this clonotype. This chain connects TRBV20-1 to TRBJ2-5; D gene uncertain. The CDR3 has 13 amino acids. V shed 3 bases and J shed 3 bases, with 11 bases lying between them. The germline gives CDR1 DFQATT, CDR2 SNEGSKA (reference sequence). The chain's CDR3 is CSARPDVKETQYF. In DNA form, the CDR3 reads TGCAGTGCTAGGCCGGACGTAAAAGAGACCCAGTACTTC.